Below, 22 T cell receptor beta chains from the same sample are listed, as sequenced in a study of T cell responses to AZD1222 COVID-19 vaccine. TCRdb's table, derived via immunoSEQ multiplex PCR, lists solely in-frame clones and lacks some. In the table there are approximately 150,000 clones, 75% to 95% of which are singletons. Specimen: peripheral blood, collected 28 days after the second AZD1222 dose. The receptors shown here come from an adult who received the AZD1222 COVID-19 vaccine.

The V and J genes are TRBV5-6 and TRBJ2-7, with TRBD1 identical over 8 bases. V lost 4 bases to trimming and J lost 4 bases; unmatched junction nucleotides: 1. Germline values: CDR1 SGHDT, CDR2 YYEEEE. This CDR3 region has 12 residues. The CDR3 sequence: CASSRTGYEQYV. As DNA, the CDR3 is TGTGCCAGCAGCCGGACAGGGTACGAGCAGTACGTC.

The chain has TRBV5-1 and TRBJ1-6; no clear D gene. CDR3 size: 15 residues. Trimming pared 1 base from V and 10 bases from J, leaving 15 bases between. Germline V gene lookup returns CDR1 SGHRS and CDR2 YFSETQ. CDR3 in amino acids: CASSLIASGISPLHF. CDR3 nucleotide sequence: TGCGCCAGCAGCTTGATTGCGTCTGGGATATCACCCCTCCACTTT.

DNA of the CDR3: TGTGCCAGCAGCCCCGGGGGAGGCGCCGACAATGAGCAGTTCTTC. Translation gives CASSPGGGADNEQFF. V and J are TRBV7-9 and TRBJ2-1, with D perhaps TRBD2 (6 bases). Germline CDR1 SEHNR, CDR2 FQNEAQ (reference sequence). V was trimmed by 5 bases and J by 5 bases, leaving 16 bases between them. The CDR3 has 15 amino acids.

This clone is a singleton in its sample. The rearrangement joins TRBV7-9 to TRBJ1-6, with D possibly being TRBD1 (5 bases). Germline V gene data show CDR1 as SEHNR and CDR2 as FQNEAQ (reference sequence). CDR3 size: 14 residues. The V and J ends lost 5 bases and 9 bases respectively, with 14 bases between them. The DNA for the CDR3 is TGTGCCAGCAGCCCTATAATCCAGGGTTCACCCCTCCACTTT. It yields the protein CASSPIIQGSPLHF.

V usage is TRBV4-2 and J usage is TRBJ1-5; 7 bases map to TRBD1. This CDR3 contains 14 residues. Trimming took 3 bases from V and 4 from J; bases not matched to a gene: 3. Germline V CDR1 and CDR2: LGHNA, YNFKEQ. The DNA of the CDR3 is TGTGCCAGCAGCCAGGGGGACAGTAATCAGCCCCAGCATTTT. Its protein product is CASSQGDSNQPQHF.

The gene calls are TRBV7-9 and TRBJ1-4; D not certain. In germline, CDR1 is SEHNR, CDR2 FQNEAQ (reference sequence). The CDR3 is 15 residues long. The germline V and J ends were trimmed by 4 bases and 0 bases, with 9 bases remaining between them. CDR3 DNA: TGTGCCAGCAGCTCATTTCAGACAACTAATGAAAAACTGTTTTTT. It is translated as CASSSFQTTNEKLFF.

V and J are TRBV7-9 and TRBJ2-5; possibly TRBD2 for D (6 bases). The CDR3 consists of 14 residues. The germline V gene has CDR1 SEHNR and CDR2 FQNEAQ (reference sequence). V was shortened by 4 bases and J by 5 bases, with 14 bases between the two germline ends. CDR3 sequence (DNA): TGTGCCAGCAGCTCGACCTCTGGGGGGGAGACCCAGTACTTC. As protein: CASSSTSGGETQYF.

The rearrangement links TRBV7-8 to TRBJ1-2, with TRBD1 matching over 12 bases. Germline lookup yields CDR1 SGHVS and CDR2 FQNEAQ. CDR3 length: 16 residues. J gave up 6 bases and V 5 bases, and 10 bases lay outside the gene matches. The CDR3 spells CASSQESRDRGHGYTF. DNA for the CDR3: TGTGCCAGCAGCCAAGAGAGCCGGGACAGGGGGCATGGCTACACCTTC.

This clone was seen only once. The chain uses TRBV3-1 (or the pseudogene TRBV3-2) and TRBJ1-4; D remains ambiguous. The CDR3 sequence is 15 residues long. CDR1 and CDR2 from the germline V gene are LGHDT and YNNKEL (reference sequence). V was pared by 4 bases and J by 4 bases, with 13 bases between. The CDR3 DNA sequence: TGTGCCAGCAGCCCTTCAGAGGGTCTTAATGAAAAACTGTTTTTT. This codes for CASSPSEGLNEKLFF.

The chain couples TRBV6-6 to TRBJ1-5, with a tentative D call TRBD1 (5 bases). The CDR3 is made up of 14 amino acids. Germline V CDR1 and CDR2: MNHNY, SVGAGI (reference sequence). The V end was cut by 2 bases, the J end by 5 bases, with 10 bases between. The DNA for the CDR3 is TGTGCCAGCAGTTACCGACAGACGGATCAGCCCCAGCATTTT. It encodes CASSYRQTDQPQHF.

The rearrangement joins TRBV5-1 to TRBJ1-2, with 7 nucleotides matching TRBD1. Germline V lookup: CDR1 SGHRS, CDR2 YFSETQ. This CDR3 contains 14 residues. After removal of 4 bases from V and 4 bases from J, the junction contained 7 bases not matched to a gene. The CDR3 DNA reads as TGCGCCAGCAGCAACCCGGGACAGCCCTATGGCTACACCTTC. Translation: CASSNPGQPYGYTF.

In DNA form, the CDR3 reads TGTGCCAGCGGGATTGGGGGGGGACCAGATACGCAGTATTTT. This translates into CASGIGGGPDTQYF. The J gene is TRBJ2-3, the V gene TRBV2, with 7 positions matching TRBD2. The V and J ends lost 8 bases and 4 bases, in that order; junction bases with no gene match: 9. Germline CDR1 is SNHLY and CDR2 is FYNNEI. The length of the CDR3 is 14 residues.

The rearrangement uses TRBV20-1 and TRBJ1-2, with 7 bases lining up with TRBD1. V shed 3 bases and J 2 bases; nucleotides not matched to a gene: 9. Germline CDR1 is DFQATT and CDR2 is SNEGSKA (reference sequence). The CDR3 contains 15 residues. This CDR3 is CSASRGQVTNYGYTF. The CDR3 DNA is TGCAGTGCTAGTAGGGGGCAGGTCACAAACTATGGCTACACCTTC.

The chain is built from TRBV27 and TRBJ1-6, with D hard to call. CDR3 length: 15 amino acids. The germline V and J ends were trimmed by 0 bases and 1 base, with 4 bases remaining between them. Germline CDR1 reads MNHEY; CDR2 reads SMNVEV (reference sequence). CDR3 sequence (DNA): TGTGCCAGCAGTTTATCAGGGTCCTATAATTCACCCCTCCACTTT. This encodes CASSLSGSYNSPLHF.

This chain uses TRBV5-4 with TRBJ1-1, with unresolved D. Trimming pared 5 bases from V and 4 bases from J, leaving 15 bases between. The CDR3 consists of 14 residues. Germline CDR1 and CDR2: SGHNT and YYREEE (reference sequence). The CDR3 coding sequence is TGTGCCAGCAGGGCGGCCGTAAAGGGCACTGAAGCTTTCTTT. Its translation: CASRAAVKGTEAFF. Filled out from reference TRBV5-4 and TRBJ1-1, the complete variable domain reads ETGVTQSPTHLIKTRGQQVTLRCSSQSGHNTVSWYQQALGQGPQFIFQYYREEENGRGNFPPRFSGLQFPNYSSELNVNALELDDSALYLCASRAAVKGTEAFFGQGTRLTVV.

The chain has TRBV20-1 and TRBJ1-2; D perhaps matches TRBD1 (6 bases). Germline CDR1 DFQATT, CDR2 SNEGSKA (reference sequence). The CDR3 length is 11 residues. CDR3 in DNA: TGCAGCTCAGGGGTCAACTATGGCTACACCTTC. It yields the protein CSSGVNYGYTF.

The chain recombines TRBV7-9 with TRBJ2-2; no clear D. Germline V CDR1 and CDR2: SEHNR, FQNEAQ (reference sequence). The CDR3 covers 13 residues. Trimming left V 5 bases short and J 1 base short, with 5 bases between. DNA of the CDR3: TGTGCCAGCAGCGTAGAGAACACCGGGGAGCTGTTTTTT. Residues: CASSVENTGELFF.

The CDR3 region is CASSQMGQSGANVLTF. The CDR3 DNA reads as TGTGCCAGCAGCCAGATGGGACAGTCTGGGGCCAACGTCCTGACTTTC. V and J are TRBV4-2 and TRBJ2-6, with TRBD1 identical over 7 bases. This CDR3 is built from 16 residues. V lost 3 bases to trimming and J lost 1 base; unmatched junction nucleotides: 3. Germline CDR1 LGHNA, CDR2 YNFKEQ.

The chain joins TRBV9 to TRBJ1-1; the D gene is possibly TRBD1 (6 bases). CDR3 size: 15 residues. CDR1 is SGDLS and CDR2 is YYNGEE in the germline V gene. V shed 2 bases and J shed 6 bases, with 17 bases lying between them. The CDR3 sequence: CASSVSGGVKAEAFF. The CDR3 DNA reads TGTGCCAGCAGCGTTAGTGGGGGCGTAAAGGCTGAAGCTTTCTTT. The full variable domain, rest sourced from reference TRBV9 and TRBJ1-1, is DSGVTQTPKHLITATGQRVTLRCSPRSGDLSVYWYQQSLDQGLQFLIQYYNGEERAKGNILERFSAQQFPDLHSELNLSSLELGDSALYFCASSVSGGVKAEAFFGQGTRLTVV.

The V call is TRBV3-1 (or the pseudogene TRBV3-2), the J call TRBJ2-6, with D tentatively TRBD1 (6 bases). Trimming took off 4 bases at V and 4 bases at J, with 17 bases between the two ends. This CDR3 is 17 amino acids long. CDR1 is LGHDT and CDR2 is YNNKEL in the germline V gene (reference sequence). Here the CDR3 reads CASSPLRGDTGANVLTF. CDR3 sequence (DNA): TGTGCCAGCAGCCCCCTACGAGGGGACACGGGGGCCAACGTCCTGACTTTC.

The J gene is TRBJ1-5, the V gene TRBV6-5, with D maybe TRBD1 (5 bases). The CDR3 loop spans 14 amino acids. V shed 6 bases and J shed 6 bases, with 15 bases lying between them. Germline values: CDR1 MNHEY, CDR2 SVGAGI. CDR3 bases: TGTGCCAGCAGAAGGGCAGGGTTGGGTCAGCCCCAGCATTTT. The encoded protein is CASRRAGLGQPQHF.

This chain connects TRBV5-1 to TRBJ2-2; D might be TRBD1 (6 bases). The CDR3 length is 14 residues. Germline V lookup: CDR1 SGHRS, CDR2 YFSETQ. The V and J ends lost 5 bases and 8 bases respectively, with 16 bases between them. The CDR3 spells CASRPEGVPGELFF. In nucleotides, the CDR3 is TGCGCCAGCAGACCTGAGGGGGTACCGGGGGAGCTGTTTTTT.